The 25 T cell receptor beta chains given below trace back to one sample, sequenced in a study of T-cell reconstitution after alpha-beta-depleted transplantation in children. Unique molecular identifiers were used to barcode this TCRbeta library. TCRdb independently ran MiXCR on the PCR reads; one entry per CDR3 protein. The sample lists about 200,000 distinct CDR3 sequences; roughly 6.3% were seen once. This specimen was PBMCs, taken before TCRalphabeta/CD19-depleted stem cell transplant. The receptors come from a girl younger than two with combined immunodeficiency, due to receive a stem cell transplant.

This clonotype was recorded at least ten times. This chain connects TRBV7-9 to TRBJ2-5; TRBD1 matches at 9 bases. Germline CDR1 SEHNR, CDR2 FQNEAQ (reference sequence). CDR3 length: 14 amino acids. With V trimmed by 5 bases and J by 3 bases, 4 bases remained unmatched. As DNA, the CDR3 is TGTGCCAGCAGCCACCGGGACAGGGAAGAGACCCAGTACTTC. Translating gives CASSHRDREETQYF.

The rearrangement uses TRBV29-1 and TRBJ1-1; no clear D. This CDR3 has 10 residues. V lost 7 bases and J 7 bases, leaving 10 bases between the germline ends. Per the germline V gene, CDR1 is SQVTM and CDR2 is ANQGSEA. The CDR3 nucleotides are TGCAGCGCCGCCCTGGGTGAAGCTTTCTTT. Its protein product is CSAALGEAFF.

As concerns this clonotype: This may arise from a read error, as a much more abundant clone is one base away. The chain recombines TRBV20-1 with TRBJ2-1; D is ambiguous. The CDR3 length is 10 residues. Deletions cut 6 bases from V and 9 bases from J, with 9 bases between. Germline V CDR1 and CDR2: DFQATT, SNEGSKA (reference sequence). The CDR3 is CSAACSEQFF. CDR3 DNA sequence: TGCAGTGCAGCCTGCTCTGAGCAGTTCTTC.

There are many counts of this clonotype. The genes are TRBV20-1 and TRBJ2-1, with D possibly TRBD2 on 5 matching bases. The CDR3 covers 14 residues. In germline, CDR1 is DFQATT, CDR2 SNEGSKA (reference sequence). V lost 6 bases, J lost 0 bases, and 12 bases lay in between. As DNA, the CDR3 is TGCAGTGCAAAACCGGGAAGCTCCTACAATGAGCAGTTCTTC. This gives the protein CSAKPGSSYNEQFF.

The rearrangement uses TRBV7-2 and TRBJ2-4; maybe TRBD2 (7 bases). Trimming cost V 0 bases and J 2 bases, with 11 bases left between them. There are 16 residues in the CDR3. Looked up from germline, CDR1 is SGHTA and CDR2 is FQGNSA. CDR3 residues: CASSLAGGDPKNIQYF. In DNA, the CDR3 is TGTGCCAGCAGCTTAGCAGGGGGGGACCCCAAAAACATTCAGTACTTC.

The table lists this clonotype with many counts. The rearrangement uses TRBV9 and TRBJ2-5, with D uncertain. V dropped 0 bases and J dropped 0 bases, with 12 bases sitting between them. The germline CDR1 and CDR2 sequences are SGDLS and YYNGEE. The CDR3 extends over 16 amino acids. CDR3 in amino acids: CASSVGFHAYQETQYF. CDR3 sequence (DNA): TGTGCCAGCAGCGTAGGGTTCCATGCATACCAAGAGACCCAGTACTTC.

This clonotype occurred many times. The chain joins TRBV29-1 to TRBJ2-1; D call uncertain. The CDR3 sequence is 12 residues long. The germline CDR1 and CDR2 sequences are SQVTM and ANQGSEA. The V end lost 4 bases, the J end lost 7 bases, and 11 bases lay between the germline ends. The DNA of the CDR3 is TGCAGCGTTGCCCCGACCGGGAATGAGCAGTTCTTC. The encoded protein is CSVAPTGNEQFF.

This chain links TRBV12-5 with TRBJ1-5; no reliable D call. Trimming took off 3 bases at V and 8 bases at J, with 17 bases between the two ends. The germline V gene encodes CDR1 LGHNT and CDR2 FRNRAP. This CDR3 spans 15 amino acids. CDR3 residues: CASGFQALDTKPQHF. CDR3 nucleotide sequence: TGTGCTAGTGGTTTTCAGGCCCTGGATACGAAGCCCCAGCATTTT.

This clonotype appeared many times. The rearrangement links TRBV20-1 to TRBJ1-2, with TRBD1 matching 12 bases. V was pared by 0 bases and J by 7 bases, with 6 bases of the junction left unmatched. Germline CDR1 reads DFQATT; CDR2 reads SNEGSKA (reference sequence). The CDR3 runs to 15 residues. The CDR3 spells CSAREGDRGRFGYTF. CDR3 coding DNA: TGCAGTGCTAGAGAGGGGGACAGGGGGCGGTTTGGCTACACCTTC.

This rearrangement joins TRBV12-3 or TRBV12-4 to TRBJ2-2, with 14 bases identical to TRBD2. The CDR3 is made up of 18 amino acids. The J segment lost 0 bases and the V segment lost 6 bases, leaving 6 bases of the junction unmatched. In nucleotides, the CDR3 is TGTGCCAGCAGCCTAGGACTAGCGGGAGGCCCGAACACCGGGGAGCTGTTTTTT. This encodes CASSLGLAGGPNTGELFF.

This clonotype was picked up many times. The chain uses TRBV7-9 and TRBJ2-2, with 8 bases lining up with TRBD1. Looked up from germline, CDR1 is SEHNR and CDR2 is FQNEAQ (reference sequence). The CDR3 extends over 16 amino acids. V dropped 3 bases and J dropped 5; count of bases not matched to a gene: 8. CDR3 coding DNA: TGTGCCAGCAGCTTGGGGCAGGGGGCATGGACCGGGGAGCTGTTTTTT. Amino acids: CASSLGQGAWTGELFF.

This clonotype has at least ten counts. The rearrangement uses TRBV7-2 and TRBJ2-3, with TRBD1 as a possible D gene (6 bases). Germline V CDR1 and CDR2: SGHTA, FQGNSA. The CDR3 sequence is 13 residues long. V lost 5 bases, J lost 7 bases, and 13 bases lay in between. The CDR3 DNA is TGTGCCAGCAGCGAATACACAGGGAATACGCAGTATTTT. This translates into CASSEYTGNTQYF.

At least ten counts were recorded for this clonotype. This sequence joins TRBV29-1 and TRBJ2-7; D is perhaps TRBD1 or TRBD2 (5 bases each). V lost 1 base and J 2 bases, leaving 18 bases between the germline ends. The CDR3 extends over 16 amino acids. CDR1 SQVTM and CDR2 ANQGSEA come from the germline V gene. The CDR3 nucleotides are TGCAGCGTTGAAGTAGGAGTACCGGGGCACCCCTACGAGCAGTACTTC. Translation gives CSVEVGVPGHPYEQYF.

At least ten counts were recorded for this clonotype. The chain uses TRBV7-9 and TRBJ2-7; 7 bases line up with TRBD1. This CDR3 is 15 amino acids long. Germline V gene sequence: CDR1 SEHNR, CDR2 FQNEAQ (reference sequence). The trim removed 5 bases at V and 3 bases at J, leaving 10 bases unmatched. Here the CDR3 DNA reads TGTGCCAGCAGCCGCGACAGGGAAGACCTCTACGAGCAGTACTTC. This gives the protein CASSRDREDLYEQYF.

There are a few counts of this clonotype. The CDR3 sequence is CASSWWTEGTYEQYF. Written as DNA, the CDR3 is TGTGCCAGCAGCTGGTGGACTGAGGGGACCTACGAGCAGTACTTC. This rearrangement joins TRBV7-9 to TRBJ2-7; D is possibly TRBD1 or TRBD2 (5 bases each). The CDR3 covers 15 residues. V lost 4 bases to trimming and J lost 2 bases, with 15 bases between them. Germline V CDR1 and CDR2: SEHNR, FQNEAQ (reference sequence).

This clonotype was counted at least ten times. The CDR3 is CASSSTGIRQETQYF. Here the CDR3 DNA reads TGTGCCAGCAGTTCAACAGGGATACGCCAAGAGACCCAGTACTTC. V and J are TRBV9 and TRBJ2-5; a weak D match, TRBD1 (6 bases). The CDR3 runs to 15 residues. From germline, CDR1 is SGDLS and CDR2 YYNGEE. Trimming left V 5 bases short and J 1 base short, with 15 bases between.

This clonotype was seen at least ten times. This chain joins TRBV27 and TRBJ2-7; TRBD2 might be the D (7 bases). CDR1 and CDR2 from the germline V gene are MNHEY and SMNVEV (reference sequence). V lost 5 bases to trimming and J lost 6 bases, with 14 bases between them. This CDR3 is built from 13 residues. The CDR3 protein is CASSGGAAVEQYF. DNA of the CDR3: TGTGCCAGCAGTGGGGGGGCGGCAGTCGAGCAGTACTTC.

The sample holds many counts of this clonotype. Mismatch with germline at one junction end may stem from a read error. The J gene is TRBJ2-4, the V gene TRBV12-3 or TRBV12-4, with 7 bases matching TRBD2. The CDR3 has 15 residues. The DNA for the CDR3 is TGTGCCAGCAGGTTAGATGCTAGCGGCAAAAACATTCAGTACTTC. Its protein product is CASRLDASGKNIQYF.

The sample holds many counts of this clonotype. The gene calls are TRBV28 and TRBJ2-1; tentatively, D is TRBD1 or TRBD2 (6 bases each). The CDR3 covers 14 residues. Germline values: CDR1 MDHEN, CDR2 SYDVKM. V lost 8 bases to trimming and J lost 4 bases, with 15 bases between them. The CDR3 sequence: CASGTGGPYNEQFF. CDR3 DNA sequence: TGTGCCAGCGGGACTGGGGGGCCTTACAATGAGCAGTTCTTC.

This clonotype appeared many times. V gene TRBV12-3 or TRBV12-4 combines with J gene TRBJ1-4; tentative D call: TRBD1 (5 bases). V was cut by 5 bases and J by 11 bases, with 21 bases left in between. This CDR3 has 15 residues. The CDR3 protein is CASSTFLEGRKKLFF. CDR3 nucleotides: TGTGCCAGCAGTACTTTTCTGGAGGGACGGAAGAAACTGTTTTTT.

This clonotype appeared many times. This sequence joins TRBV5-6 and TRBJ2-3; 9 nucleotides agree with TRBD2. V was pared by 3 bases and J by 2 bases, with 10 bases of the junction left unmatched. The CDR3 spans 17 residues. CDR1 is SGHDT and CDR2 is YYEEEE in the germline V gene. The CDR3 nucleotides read TGTGCCAGCAGCTCCTTAGCGGGGGCCGACTCCACAGATACGCAGTATTTT. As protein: CASSSLAGADSTDTQYF.

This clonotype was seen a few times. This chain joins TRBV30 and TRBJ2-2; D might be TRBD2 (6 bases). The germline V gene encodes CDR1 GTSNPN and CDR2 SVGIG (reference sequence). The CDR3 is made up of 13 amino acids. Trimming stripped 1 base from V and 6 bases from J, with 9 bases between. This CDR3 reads CAWSGLGPGELFF. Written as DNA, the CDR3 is TGTGCCTGGAGTGGACTAGGGCCCGGGGAGCTGTTTTTT.

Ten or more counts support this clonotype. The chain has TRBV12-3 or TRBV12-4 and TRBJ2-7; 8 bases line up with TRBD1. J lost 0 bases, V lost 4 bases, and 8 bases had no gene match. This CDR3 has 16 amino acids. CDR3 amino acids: CASSSLRGQSSYEQYF. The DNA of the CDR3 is TGTGCCAGCAGTTCGCTCAGGGGGCAGAGCTCCTACGAGCAGTACTTC.

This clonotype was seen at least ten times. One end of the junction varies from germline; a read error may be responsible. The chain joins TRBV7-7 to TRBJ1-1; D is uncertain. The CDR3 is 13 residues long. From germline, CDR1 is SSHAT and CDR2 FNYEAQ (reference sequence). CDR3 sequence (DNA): TGTGCTAGCAGCTTATCTCAGTACACTGAAGCTTTCTTT. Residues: CASSLSQYTEAFF.

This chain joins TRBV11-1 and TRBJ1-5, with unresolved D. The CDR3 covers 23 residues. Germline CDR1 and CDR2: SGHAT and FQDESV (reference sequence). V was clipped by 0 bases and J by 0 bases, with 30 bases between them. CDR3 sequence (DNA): TGTGCCAGCAGCTTAGCTTTTATCACTCTTTTGCCAGGCCGTTATTATAGCAATCAGCCCCAGCATTTT. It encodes CASSLAFITLLPGRYYSNQPQHF. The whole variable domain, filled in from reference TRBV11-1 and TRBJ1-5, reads EAEVAQSPRYKITEKSQAVAFWCDPISGHATLYWYRQILGQGPELLVQFQDESVVDDSQLPKDRFSAERLKGVDSTLKIQPAELGDSAMYLCASSLAFITLLPGRYYSNQPQHFGDGTRLSIL.